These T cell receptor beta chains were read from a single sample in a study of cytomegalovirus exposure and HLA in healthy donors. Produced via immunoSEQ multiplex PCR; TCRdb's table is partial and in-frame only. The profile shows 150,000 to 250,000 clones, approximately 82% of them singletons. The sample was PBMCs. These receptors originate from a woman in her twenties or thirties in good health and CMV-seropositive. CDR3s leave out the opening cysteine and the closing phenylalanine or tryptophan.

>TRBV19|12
ASSSSDRGKGYT
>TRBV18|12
ASSLGSSYNEQF
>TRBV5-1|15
ASSPGGLAGGAYEQY
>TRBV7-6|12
ASSRDSTPYEQY
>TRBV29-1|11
SVRTGSSGELF
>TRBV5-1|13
ASSLDAGMNTEAF
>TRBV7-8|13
ASSLIGISNYGYT
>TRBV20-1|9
SARQLETQY
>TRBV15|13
ATSSTGGADLDYT
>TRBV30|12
AWSAGGTTDTQY
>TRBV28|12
ASSLTRVYQPQH
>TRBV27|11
ASSLLNTGELF
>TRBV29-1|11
SVRGGNNQPQH
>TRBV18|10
ASSPERDIQY
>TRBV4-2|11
ASSQLVRGEQF